The present T cell receptor (beta chain) was sequenced within a study of response to subunit inactivated influenza vaccine (dated by TCRdb to between 2018 and 2020). Looking at the study overall: To follow how T cells responded to a trivalent subunit inactivated influenza vaccine, the researchers relied on deep quantitative profiling of the T cell receptor repertoire.

Library preparation employed RT-PCR. Sequencing was performed on an Illumina HiSeq 2500. Starting from the raw public reads, TCRdb applied fastp trimming at Q25, assembled clones with MiXCR and retained in-frame beta chains. One record per CDR3 amino acid sequence lists the most common genes and DNA. The sample data list 500,000 to 550,000 distinct CDR3 sequences, and under 25% of these were observed just once. The leading ten clones occupy approximately 3% of the sample. Points the paper makes about the study in general: According to the authors, only a limited number of new T cells may be recruited by each seasonal influenza vaccination.

There are a few counts of this clonotype. There is no known antigen for this receptor. It has no much larger one-base neighbor in the sample; base qualities were not kept. The CDR3 holds 15 amino acids from the cysteine to the phenylalanine. Of all the DNA, just the CDR3 is kept, 45 bases in frame from base 1. Taken from the germline V gene (reference sequence), the CDR1 and CDR2 loops are SEHNR and FQNEAQ. A distance of 18 bases separates the germline ends of V and J, which lose 4 bases and 5 bases respectively. These data were also reused for a study on T cells expressing NK-cell markers. The second study also describes: TCR beta cDNA libraries were prepared using 5'RACE template switching, which introduced a universal primer site and unique molecular identifiers. About 8 donors provided sorted CD3+CD56+NKG2C+, CD3+CD56+NKG2C- and CD3+CD56-NKG2C+ T-cell subsets, whose TCR beta-chain repertoires were profiled. Seven of the eight sequenced donors were HCMV-seropositive and one was HCMV-seronegative. To restrict sorting to alphabetaTCR-expressing T cells, an anti-gammadeltaTCR antibody was added in several experiments. In six donors, the dominant CD3+CD56+NKG2C+ clonotypes were among the top 10 CD8+ clonotypes and accounted for roughly 1.0-8% of CD8+ T cells. Those dominant clonotypes were again the most abundant among CD3+CD56-NKG2C+ cells in a few donors, at about 28.3-65%. Whether the expanded NKG2C-expressing T cell clones were specific for HCMV antigens was left unclear. Randomly selected healthy volunteers, three men and five women, were used as the eight sequenced donors. A commercial ELISA kit detecting HCMV-specific IgG in serum was used to determine HCMV serostatus. Peripheral blood mononuclear cells were isolated from blood by Ficoll density gradient centrifugation. CD4+ and CD8+ T cells were isolated from PBMC by magnetic immunoseparation with Miltenyi isolation kits. cDNA synthesis was primed from the TCR beta constant segment and was followed by two successive PCR amplification steps. Illumina HiSeq 2000/2500, MiSeq or NextSeq was used to sequence libraries as 2 x 150 bp reads. MIGEC was used to demultiplex reads and group the reads by UMI, and MiTCR was used to assemble and quantify clonotypes. Only TCR cDNA sequences supported by at least two reads were kept to exclude erroneous sequences. Downstream repertoire analysis used the tcR package, and clonotypes were matched across fractions by CDR3 nucleotide sequence plus V segment. VDJmatch was used to annotate antigen specificity against VDJdb, with one amino acid substitution allowed in CDR3.

Sequences were derived from CD4+ T cells sorted from PBMCs, sampled about 12 days after vaccination. The sequence joins TRBV7-9 to TRBJ2-7, and possibly TRBD1, on 6 matching bases. The receptor was derived from a middle-aged man who received an inactivated influenza vaccine. Donor details come from another sample of the same person, matched by shared clones. The DNA sequence reads TGTGCCAGCAGCTCAGACAGGATACTTACTAACGAGCAGTACTTC. This codes for CASSSDRILTNEQYF. The reference TRBV7-9 and TRBJ2-7 proteins fill in what lies around the CDR3, so the full variable domain reads DTGVSQNPRHKITKRGQNVTFRCDPISEHNRLYWYRQTLGQGPEFLTYFQNEAQLEKSRLLSDRFSAERPKGSFSTLEIQRTEQGDSAMYLCASSSDRILTNEQYFGPGTRLTVT.